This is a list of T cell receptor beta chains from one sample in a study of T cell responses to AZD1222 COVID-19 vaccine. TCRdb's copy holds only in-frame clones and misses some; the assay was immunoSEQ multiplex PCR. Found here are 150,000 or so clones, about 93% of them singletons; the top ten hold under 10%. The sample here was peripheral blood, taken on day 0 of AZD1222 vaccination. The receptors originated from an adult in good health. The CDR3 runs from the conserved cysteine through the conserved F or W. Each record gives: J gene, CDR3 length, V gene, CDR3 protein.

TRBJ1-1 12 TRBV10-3 CAISEGGTEAFF
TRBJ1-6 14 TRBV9 CASKSGIGPSPLHF
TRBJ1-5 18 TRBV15 CATSGGHRALYSNQPQHF
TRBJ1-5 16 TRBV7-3 CASSFQPGRFNQPQHF
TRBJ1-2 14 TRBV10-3 CATTHLGQNYGYTF
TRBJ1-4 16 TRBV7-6 CASSHAWGGVGEKLFF
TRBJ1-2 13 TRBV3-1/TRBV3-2 CASSFRDNYGYTF
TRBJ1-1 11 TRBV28 CASRATQKAFF
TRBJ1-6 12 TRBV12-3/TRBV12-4 CASSANNSPLHF
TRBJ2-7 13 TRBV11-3 CASSLDSFGEQYF
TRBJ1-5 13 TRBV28 CASRMQGTQPQHF
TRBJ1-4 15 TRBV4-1 CASSQAYRDKEKLFF
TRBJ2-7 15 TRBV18 CASSPGTGSRYEQYF
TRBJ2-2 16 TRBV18 CASSFSSGILTGELFF
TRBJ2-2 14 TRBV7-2 CASSLRVITGELFF
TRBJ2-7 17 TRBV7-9 CASSLYSVGASSYEQYF
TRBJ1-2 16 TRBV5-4 CATRPGQGAANYGYTF